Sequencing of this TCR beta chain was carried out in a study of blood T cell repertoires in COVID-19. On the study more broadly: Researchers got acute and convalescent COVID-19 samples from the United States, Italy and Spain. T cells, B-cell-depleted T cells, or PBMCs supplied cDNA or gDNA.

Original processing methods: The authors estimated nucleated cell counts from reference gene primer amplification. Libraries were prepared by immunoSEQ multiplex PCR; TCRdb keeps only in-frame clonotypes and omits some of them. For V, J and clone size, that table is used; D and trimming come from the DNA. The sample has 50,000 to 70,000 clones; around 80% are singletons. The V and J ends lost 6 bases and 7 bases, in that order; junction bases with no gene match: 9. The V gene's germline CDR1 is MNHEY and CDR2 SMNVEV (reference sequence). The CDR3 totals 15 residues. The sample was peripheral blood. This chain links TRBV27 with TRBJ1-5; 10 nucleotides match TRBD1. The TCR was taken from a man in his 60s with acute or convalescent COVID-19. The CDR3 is CASSRTGGIGQPQHF. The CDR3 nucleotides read TGTGCCAGCAGCCGGACAGGGGGTATTGGCCAGCCCCAGCATTTT.